These 7 T cell receptor beta chains were sequenced from one sample in a study of metastatic and nonmetastatic thyroid tumors. TCRdb re-clonotyped the PCR reads via MiXCR. This sample has more than 20,000 clones, with 24% found just once. Each patient went into thyroid surgery without having received any treatment. The specimen was tumor tissue. The receptors come from a male donor with papillary thyroid cancer or a benign thyroid nodule (not recorded which). Some clones in this sample may be carry-over from other donors' samples.

This clone occurred many times. As DNA, the CDR3 is TGCGCCAGCAAGGCCAGGATATCCGGGGAGCTGTTTTTT. Translation: CASKARISGELFF. V gene TRBV5-1 combines with J gene TRBJ2-2; D unresolved. Trimming cost V 6 bases and J 6 bases, with 12 bases left between them. This CDR3 contains 13 residues. In germline, CDR1 is SGHRS, CDR2 YFSETQ. Variable domain in full (rest from reference TRBV5-1 and TRBJ2-2): KAGVTQTPRYLIKTRGQQVTLSCSPISGHRSVSWYQQTPGQGLQFLFEYFSETQRNKGNFPGRFSGRQFSNSRSEMNVSTLELGDSALYLCASKARISGELFFGEGSRLTVL.

The sample holds many counts of this clone. This rearrangement joins TRBV7-2 to TRBJ2-3, with unresolved D. The germline CDR1 and CDR2 sequences are SGHTA and FQGNSA. This CDR3 is 11 amino acids long. V lost 2 bases to trimming and J lost 4 bases, with 1 base between them. Here the CDR3 DNA reads TGTGCCAGCAGCTTACCAGATACGCAGTATTTT. Encoded protein: CASSLPDTQYF.

This clone was detected ten times or more. V and J are TRBV11-2 and TRBJ2-3, with unresolved D. CDR3 length: 13 residues. V was cut by 3 bases and J by 1 base, with 5 bases left in between. CDR1 SGHAT and CDR2 FQNNGV come from the germline V gene. In nucleotides, the CDR3 is TGTGCCAGCAGCTTTCGGGGCACAGATACGCAGTATTTT. Its protein product is CASSFRGTDTQYF.

This clone has ten or more counts. V and J are TRBV18 and TRBJ2-1; D gene uncertain. Looked up from germline, CDR1 is KGHSH and CDR2 is LQKENI. The ends were cut back, 2 bases at V and 4 bases at J, with 12 bases in the middle. CDR3 length: 15 residues. The DNA of the CDR3 is TGTGCCAGCTCACCAGGGTCGGGCTCTTACAATGAGCAGTTCTTC. Translating it yields CASSPGSGSYNEQFF.

This clone was observed at least ten times. This chain joins TRBV19 and TRBJ2-1; D tentatively fits TRBD1 or TRBD2 (6 bases each). The germline V gene encodes CDR1 LNHDA and CDR2 SQIVND (reference sequence). The CDR3 runs to 16 residues. Trimming cost V 7 bases and J 1 base, with 17 bases left between them. The CDR3 sequence is CASTEGGVRSYNEQFF. In DNA, the CDR3 is TGTGCCAGTACTGAGGGGGGCGTCCGGTCCTACAATGAGCAGTTCTTC.

This clone was observed at least ten times. J is TRBJ1-1 and V is TRBV20-1; possibly TRBD1 for D (6 bases). The V gene lost 1 base and the J gene lost 7 bases, with 13 bases spanning the gap. CDR1 and CDR2 from the germline V gene are DFQATT and SNEGSKA (reference sequence). The CDR3 has 13 residues. The CDR3 region has the DNA TGCAGTGCTAGAGGTGCGGGGGCCTTTGAAGCTTTCTTT. This translates into CSARGAGAFEAFF.

This clone was detected ten times or more. This sequence joins TRBV7-8 and TRBJ2-2; D tentatively reads TRBD1 or TRBD2 (5 bases each). V lost 5 bases to trimming and J lost 7 bases, with 17 bases between them. Germline V CDR1 and CDR2: SGHVS, FQNEAQ. The CDR3 totals 15 residues. CDR3 residues: CASSPPPGPVGELFF. CDR3 DNA sequence: TGTGCCAGCAGCCCCCCCCCGGGGCCGGTCGGGGAGCTGTTTTTT.